These 30 T cell receptor beta chains were sequenced from one sample in a study of multiple sclerosis patients with progressive multifocal leukoencephalopathy. Time point denoted: approximately 12 months of natalizumab therapy. The protocol was immunoSEQ multiplex PCR, while the TCRdb copy is restricted to in-frame clones and leaves out a portion. The sample holds around 25,000 clones, approximately 90% seen once. This material consisted of PBMCs, taken from a patient treated with natalizumab. The receptors were gathered from a man in his thirties or forties with multiple sclerosis.

The genes are TRBV25-1 and TRBJ1-1; 7 bases match TRBD1. Trimming at V came to 8 bases and at J to 4 bases, leaving 10 bases not matched to a gene. The CDR3 extends over 14 amino acids. Looked up from germline, CDR1 is MGHDK and CDR2 is SYGVNS. The CDR3 reads CASCQTGRSTEAFF. The CDR3 nucleotides are TGTGCCAGCTGCCAGACAGGGAGAAGCACTGAAGCTTTCTTT.

This clone was counted a single time. The V call is TRBV9, the J call TRBJ2-7; D is perhaps TRBD2 (5 bases). CDR1 SGDLS and CDR2 YYNGEE come from the germline V gene. Trimming removed 3 bases at V and 7 bases at J, with 17 bases between. The CDR3 runs to 14 residues. CDR3 protein: CASSAVLGSGEQYF. The CDR3 DNA sequence: TGTGCCAGCAGCGCGGTCTTGGGCTCGGGGGAGCAGTACTTC. Using reference TRBV9 and TRBJ2-7 for the parts outside the CDR3, the full variable domain is DSGVTQTPKHLITATGQRVTLRCSPRSGDLSVYWYQQSLDQGLQFLIQYYNGEERAKGNILERFSAQQFPDLHSELNLSSLELGDSALYFCASSAVLGSGEQYFGPGTRLTVT.

The chain combines TRBV11-2 with TRBJ1-6; TRBD1 might be the D (6 bases). Deletions cut 6 bases from V and 0 bases from J, with 15 bases between. This CDR3 comprises 17 residues. Germline CDR1 reads SGHAT; CDR2 reads FQNNGV. CDR3 bases: TGTGCCAGCAGTCTATGGGGGGCCCTCTCCTATAATTCACCCCTCCACTTT. Translated: CASSLWGALSYNSPLHF.

This clone was detected only a few times. The V and J genes are TRBV6-1 and TRBJ2-7, with 9 positions matching TRBD1. Trimming took 3 bases from V and 0 from J; bases not matched to a gene: 3. The V gene's germline CDR1 is MNHNS and CDR2 SASEGT. The CDR3 extends over 15 amino acids. The DNA of the CDR3 is TGTGCCAGCAGTGATCCGGGACAGGGCTCCTACGAGCAGTACGTC. It encodes CASSDPGQGSYEQYV.

This chain links TRBV2 with TRBJ1-3; D is ambiguous. Germline V lookup: CDR1 SNHLY, CDR2 FYNNEI. The CDR3 covers 15 residues. The V gene lost 1 base and the J gene lost 0 bases, with 7 bases spanning the gap. CDR3 sequence: CASSEGPYSGNTIYF. The CDR3 coding sequence is TGTGCCAGCAGTGAAGGGCCCTACTCTGGAAACACCATATATTTT. The variable domain in full, completed from reference TRBV2 and TRBJ1-3, reads EPEVTQTPSHQVTQMGQEVILRCVPISNHLYFYWYRQILGQKVEFLVSFYNNEISEKSEIFDDQFSVERPDGSNFTLKIRSTKLEDSAMYFCASSEGPYSGNTIYFGEGSWLTVV.

The chain employs TRBV7-2 and TRBJ2-2; D is uncertain. V shed 1 base and J shed 1 base, with 7 bases lying between them. Germline values: CDR1 SGHTA, CDR2 FQGNSA. The CDR3 has 15 residues. The CDR3 region is CASSLGVRNTGELFF. Here the CDR3 DNA reads TGTGCCAGCAGCTTAGGGGTCCGGAACACCGGGGAGCTGTTTTTT.

V gene TRBV5-5 combines with J gene TRBJ2-7, with D perhaps assigned TRBD1 or TRBD2 (5 bases each). Germline V gives CDR1 SGHKS, CDR2 YYEKEE (reference sequence). Deletions cut 2 bases from V and 0 bases from J, with 18 bases between. The CDR3 spans 17 residues. The CDR3 DNA is TGTGCCAGCAGCTTCACCGGGGCCAGATCCTCCTCCTACGAGCAGTACTTC. Protein: CASSFTGARSSSYEQYF. The full variable domain, completed using reference TRBV5-5 and TRBJ2-7, is DAGVTQSPTHLIKTRGQQVTLRCSPISGHKSVSWYQQVLGQGPQFIFQYYEKEERGRGNFPDRFSARQFPNYSSELNVNALLLGDSALYLCASSFTGARSSSYEQYFGPGTRLTVT.

Only one count was recorded for this clone. This chain joins TRBV11-3 and TRBJ2-7; tentative D call: TRBD2 (6 bases). Germline assignment: CDR1 SGHNT and CDR2 YENEEA. Trimming took off 0 bases at V and 3 bases at J, with 15 bases between the two ends. This CDR3 is built from 16 residues. DNA for the CDR3: TGTGCCAGCAGCTTAGATCGCCGGGACTTCTACTACGAGCAGTACTTC. It yields the protein CASSLDRRDFYYEQYF.

The genes are TRBV5-4 and TRBJ2-6, with TRBD2 identical over 10 bases. V was clipped by 4 bases and J by 3 bases; unmatched bases: 7. The CDR3 has 17 residues. CDR1 and CDR2 from the germline V gene are SGHNT and YYREEE (reference sequence). The CDR3 loop is CASSHVAGGLGANVLTF. CDR3 nucleotide sequence: TGTGCCAGCAGCCACGTAGCGGGAGGACTTGGGGCCAACGTCCTGACTTTC.

This chain uses TRBV19 with TRBJ2-3; TRBD2 agrees at 8 bases. V gave up 9 bases and J gave up 2 bases; unmatched junction bases: 4. This CDR3 is built from 13 residues. CDR1 and CDR2 (germline): LNHDA, SQIVND (reference sequence). CDR3 bases: TGTGCCAGCACTAGCGGACTCACAGATACGCAGTATTTT. Translating it yields CASTSGLTDTQYF.

The rearrangement uses TRBV7-2 and TRBJ1-5; 8 nucleotides match TRBD1. V trimming: 3 bases; J trimming: 3 bases; junction bases outside the gene matches: 7. In germline, CDR1 is SGHTA, CDR2 FQGNSA. This CDR3 contains 16 residues. Here the CDR3 reads CASSFFGQGVNQPQHF. In nucleotides, the CDR3 is TGTGCCAGCAGCTTCTTCGGACAGGGAGTCAATCAGCCCCAGCATTTT.

The CDR3 sequence is CASSPPTHAGELFF. The CDR3, as DNA: TGCGCCAGCAGCCCCCCCACCCACGCCGGGGAGCTGTTTTTT. The chain employs TRBV4-1 and TRBJ2-2; no clear D. The germline CDR1 and CDR2 sequences are MGHRA and YSYEKL. CDR3 length: 14 residues. V was clipped by 4 bases and J by 6 bases, with 12 bases between them.

This chain connects TRBV5-1 to TRBJ1-3; TRBD1 is a possible D gene (5 bases). The germline V gene has CDR1 SGHRS and CDR2 YFSETQ. This CDR3 is 15 amino acids long. V dropped 4 bases and J dropped 0 bases, with 11 bases sitting between them. CDR3 DNA: TGCGCCAGCAGCCAGGACACCTTCTCTGGAAACACCATATATTTT. Its protein product is CASSQDTFSGNTIYF.

This sequence joins TRBV30 and TRBJ1-2; TRBD1 might be the D (6 bases). This CDR3 comprises 13 residues. Per germline, CDR1 GTSNPN and CDR2 SVGIG (reference sequence). The V and J ends lost 4 bases and 8 bases respectively, with 17 bases between them. The CDR3 loop is CAWNRVIGKGYTF. CDR3 coding DNA: TGTGCCTGGAACAGGGTTATAGGGAAGGGCTACACCTTC.

V is TRBV19 and J is TRBJ1-1, with 7 bases lining up with TRBD1. Germline values: CDR1 LNHDA, CDR2 SQIVND (reference sequence). CDR3 length: 12 residues. Trimming took 6 bases from V and 4 from J; bases not matched to a gene: 2. The CDR3 loop reads CASSRDSTEAFF. The DNA for the CDR3 is TGTGCCAGTAGCCGGGACAGCACTGAAGCTTTCTTT.

This chain uses TRBV18 with TRBJ1-3; no reliable D call. The germline CDR1 and CDR2 sequences are KGHSH and LQKENI. Between the trimmed V and J ends, which lost 4 bases and 1 base, there was a span of 11 bases. CDR3 length: 15 amino acids. Here the CDR3 DNA reads TGTGCCAGCTCACAGGGCGCGGGGTCTGGAAACACCATATATTTT. This translates into CASSQGAGSGNTIYF. Filled out from reference TRBV18 and TRBJ1-3, the complete variable domain reads NAGVMQNPRHLVRRRGQEARLRCSPMKGHSHVYWYRQLPEEGLKFMVYLQKENIIDESGMPKERFSAEFPKEGPSILRIQQVVRGDSAAYFCASSQGAGSGNTIYFGEGSWLTVV.

The rearrangement links TRBV4-2 to TRBJ2-7; no firm D call. Trimming removed 0 bases from V and 2 bases from J, with 14 bases in between. The CDR3 is 16 residues long. Germline loops: CDR1 LGHNA, CDR2 YNFKEQ. The CDR3 sequence is CASSQEKGAGTYEQYF. CDR3 nucleotides: TGTGCCAGCAGCCAAGAAAAAGGTGCCGGAACCTACGAGCAGTACTTC.

This rearrangement joins TRBV18 to TRBJ2-1; perhaps D is TRBD1 or TRBD2 (6 bases each). This CDR3 has 17 residues. V was trimmed by 0 bases and J by 2 bases, leaving 14 bases between them. The germline gives CDR1 KGHSH, CDR2 LQKENI. The CDR3 DNA is TGTGCCAGCTCACCACCGACAGGAAGCGGGCCCTACAATGAGCAGTTCTTC. Its translation: CASSPPTGSGPYNEQFF.

The rearrangement joins TRBV15 to TRBJ1-2; a possible D gene is TRBD1 (6 bases). The V gene lost 7 bases and the J gene lost 3 bases, with 15 bases spanning the gap. The CDR3 sequence is 14 residues long. Germline values: CDR1 LNHNV, CDR2 YYDKDF (reference sequence). In DNA, the CDR3 is TGTGCCACCACCTCCCCAGGGGTGGACTATGGCTACACCTTC. Its translation: CATTSPGVDYGYTF.

V is TRBV5-4 and J is TRBJ1-1, with TRBD1 as a possible D gene (5 bases). CDR1 and CDR2 (germline): SGHNT, YYREEE (reference sequence). CDR3 length: 15 residues. Trimming removed 4 bases at V and 0 bases at J, with 13 bases between. The CDR3, as DNA: TGTGCCAGCAGCGGGGGGGTAGTTTTGAACACTGAAGCTTTCTTT. Its protein product is CASSGGVVLNTEAFF.

The gene calls are TRBV7-2 and TRBJ1-1; unclear D gene. Germline assignment: CDR1 SGHTA and CDR2 FQGNSA. The V and J ends lost 0 bases and 0 bases respectively, with 11 bases between them. CDR3 size: 16 residues. The CDR3 DNA is TGTGCCAGCAGCTTAGCCGGGCCTAGTATGAACACTGAAGCTTTCTTT. Translated: CASSLAGPSMNTEAFF. Using reference TRBV7-2 and TRBJ1-1 for the parts outside the CDR3, the full variable domain is GAGVSQSPSNKVTEKGKDVELRCDPISGHTALYWYRQSLGQGLEFLIYFQGNSAPDKSGLPSDRFSAERTGGSVSTLTIQRTQQEDSAVYLCASSLAGPSMNTEAFFGQGTRLTVV.

The chain employs TRBV6-5 and TRBJ2-5, with TRBD2 as a possible D gene (6 bases). Per germline, CDR1 MNHEY and CDR2 SVGAGI. The CDR3 totals 12 residues. V was cut by 5 bases and J by 5 bases, with 9 bases left in between. CDR3 nucleotide sequence: TGTGCCAGCAGTAAGGGGAGGGAGACCCAGTACTTC. This sequence encodes CASSKGRETQYF.

This rearrangement joins TRBV20-1 to TRBJ2-3; a possible D gene is TRBD2 (5 bases). The V end was cut by 3 bases, the J end by 5 bases, with 6 bases between. Germline V gene data show CDR1 as DFQATT and CDR2 as SNEGSKA (reference sequence). The CDR3 loop spans 11 amino acids. The CDR3 spells CSASGKDTQYF. CDR3 bases: TGCAGTGCTAGCGGGAAAGATACGCAGTATTTT.

This chain links TRBV7-2 with TRBJ2-1, with TRBD2 matching 9 bases. The CDR3 length is 14 residues. With V trimmed by 0 bases and J by 10 bases, 4 bases remained unmatched. CDR1 is SGHTA and CDR2 is FQGNSA in the germline V gene. CDR3 amino acids: CASSLAPAGGEQFF. The DNA for the CDR3 is TGTGCCAGCAGCTTAGCTCCAGCGGGAGGAGAGCAGTTCTTC.

The genes are TRBV16 and TRBJ2-5; D ambiguous. CDR1 is KGHSY and CDR2 is FQNENV in the germline V gene. Between the trimmed V and J ends, which lost 1 base and 5 bases, there was a span of 5 bases. The CDR3 sequence is 12 residues long. CDR3 amino acids: CASSQFRETQYF. The CDR3 DNA follows: TGTGCCAGCAGCCAATTTAGGGAGACCCAGTACTTC.

The gene calls are TRBV6-5 and TRBJ1-6; D perhaps matches TRBD1 (5 bases). The V gene lost 4 bases and the J gene lost 6 bases, with 13 bases spanning the gap. Looked up from germline, CDR1 is MNHEY and CDR2 is SVGAGI. This CDR3 has 15 residues. Written as DNA, the CDR3 is TGTGCCAGCAGTTCACTTAGGGGACCTAATTCACCCCTCCACTTT. It yields the protein CASSSLRGPNSPLHF.

Here the CDR3 DNA reads TGTGCCAGCAGCCACGCTCGGGGCAAGGCCACCTACGAGCAGTACTTC. This codes for CASSHARGKATYEQYF. This rearrangement joins TRBV14 to TRBJ2-7; TRBD1 or TRBD2 may be the D gene (5 bases each). Trimming removed 3 bases at V and 2 bases at J, with 17 bases between. This CDR3 comprises 16 residues. The germline gives CDR1 SGHDN, CDR2 FVKESK.

CDR3 sequence: CASSLGGETGSETQYF. The CDR3 bases are TGTGCCAGCAGCTTAGGAGGAGAGACAGGGTCAGAGACCCAGTACTTC. The rearrangement uses TRBV11-3 and TRBJ2-5; 7 bases map to TRBD1. Germline CDR1 reads SGHNT; CDR2 reads YENEEA. The CDR3 extends over 16 amino acids. Unmatched junction bases numbered 9, after V lost 1 base and J lost 4 bases.

This clone has a single count. The V call is TRBV21-1, the J call TRBJ1-5. TRBV21-1 is noted as a pseudogene. The CDR3 length is 13 residues. The CDR3 loop reads CASSKRPHQPQHF. The DNA of the CDR3 is TGTGCCAGCAGCAAACGGCCCCATCAGCCCCAGCATTTT.

The chain joins TRBV27 to TRBJ1-1; D possibly corresponds to TRBD1 (5 bases). The germline V gene has CDR1 MNHEY and CDR2 SMNVEV (reference sequence). The CDR3 covers 15 residues. Trimming pared 9 bases from V and 1 base from J, leaving 18 bases between. The CDR3 loop reads CASRPSLGGNTEAFF. The DNA of the CDR3 is TGTGCCAGTCGGCCGAGCTTGGGGGGGAACACTGAAGCTTTCTTT.